This T cell receptor (beta chain) was captured in a study of control samples from healthy donors and cancer patients. Clones were read by immunoSEQ multiplex PCR, and TCRdb kept only the in-frame ones, dropping some. The sample yields about 150,000 clones, about 93% seen once. V was cut by 1 base and J by 2 bases, with 8 bases left in between. CDR3 size: 14 residues. Germline CDR1 reads SGHTA; CDR2 reads FQGNSA. This sequence joins TRBV7-2 and TRBJ2-5; D is unclear. The receptor comes from a man between 45 and 60 years old in good health. Sequenced input: blood. CDR3: CASSLGGRQETQYF. In nucleotides, the CDR3 is TGTGCCAGCAGCTTAGGAGGACGACAAGAGACCCAGTACTTC.